A selection of T cell receptor beta chains follows, all from one sample in a study of T cell repertoires in cytomegalovirus infection. TCRdb redid the calling of the reads with MiXCR, one entry per CDR3 protein. Found here are about 130,000 distinct CDR3 sequences, 20% to 30% of them singletons; the top ten hold roughly 35%. The antigens these receptors bind are not known. The sequenced sample was PBMCs, sequenced either directly or after in vitro stimulation (not recorded which). These receptors were obtained from a human donor in good health (CMV status not recorded). Some clones in this sample may be carry-over from other donors' samples. CDR3s include the opening cysteine and the closing phenylalanine or tryptophan. Fields, in order: CDR3 protein, CDR3 DNA, D gene, J gene, V gene, clone size. The D gene is left open where the match is weak. The size entry is marked missing in some rows and otherwise reads once, few, many or a size class.

CDR3: CASNLLAGHTGELFF
DNA: TGTGCCAGTAACCTACTAGCGGGGCACACCGGGGAGCTGTTTTTT
D: TRBD2
J: TRBJ2-2
V: TRBV19
size: .

CDR3: CASSLVAVSTDTQYF
DNA: TGTGCCAGCAGCTTAGTGGCCGTAAGCACAGATACGCAGTATTTT
D: .
J: TRBJ2-3
V: TRBV7-2
size: medium-sized

CDR3: CASSLEGVRGYTF
DNA: TGTGCCAGCAGCTTAGAGGGAGTAAGGGGCTACACCTTC
D: .
J: TRBJ1-2
V: TRBV11-2
size: few

CDR3: CASSQDLRLLTFAQYF
DNA: TGCGCCAGCAGCCAAGATTTAAGACTCCTTACGTTTGCGCAGTATTTT
D: .
J: TRBJ2-3
V: TRBV4-3
size: many

CDR3: CASSLGDPDSELFF
DNA: TGTGCCAGCAGCCTCGGGGACCCAGATAGCGAACTGTTTTTT
D: .
J: TRBJ1-4
V: TRBV7-2
size: many

CDR3: CASSLLGLLAKNIQYF
DNA: TGTGCCAGCAGCTTATTGGGACTTCTAGCCAAAAACATTCAGTACTTC
D: .
J: TRBJ2-4
V: TRBV7-3
size: .

CDR3: CASSRTSGTSTDTQYF
DNA: TGTGCCAGCAGTCGGACTAGCGGGACGAGCACAGATACGCAGTATTTT
D: TRBD2
J: TRBJ2-3
V: TRBV12-3/TRBV12-4
size: .

CDR3: CASSSGRWGAYEQYF
DNA: TGTGCCAGCAGCTCGGGGCGGTGGGGGGCCTACGAGCAGTACTTC
D: .
J: TRBJ2-7
V: TRBV7-8
size: few

CDR3: CASSLGRGMNTEAFF
DNA: TGTGCCAGCAGCTTAGGTAGGGGCATGAACACTGAAGCTTTCTTT
D: .
J: TRBJ1-1
V: TRBV7-2
size: .

CDR3: CASSLSFGDTQYF
DNA: TGTGCCAGCAGCCTAAGTTTTGGAGATACGCAGTATTTT
D: .
J: TRBJ2-3
V: TRBV7-6
size: few

CDR3: CASIGGATKNIQYF
DNA: TGTGCCAGCATTGGGGGAGCGACCAAAAACATTCAGTACTTC
D: .
J: TRBJ2-4
V: TRBV6-2/TRBV6-3
size: .

CDR3: CASSFRTSGSITGELFF
DNA: TGTGCCAGCAGTTTTAGGACTAGCGGGAGTATCACCGGGGAGCTGTTTTTT
D: TRBD2
J: TRBJ2-2
V: TRBV12-3/TRBV12-4
size: many

CDR3: CASSRGYGELFF
DNA: TGTGCCAGTAGCCGCGGCTACGGGGAGCTGTTTTTT
D: .
J: TRBJ2-2
V: TRBV19
size: .

CDR3: CASSPGQGYNQPQHF
DNA: TGTGCCAGCAGTCCGGGACAGGGATACAATCAGCCCCAGCATTTT
D: TRBD1
J: TRBJ1-5
V: TRBV28
size: .

CDR3: CASKGRRYNEQFF
DNA: TGTGCCAGTAAGGGGAGGAGGTACAATGAGCAGTTCTTC
D: .
J: TRBJ2-1
V: TRBV19
size: .

CDR3: CASSPSDRGNSPLHF
DNA: TGTGCCAGTAGCCCTTCGGACAGGGGGAATTCACCCCTCCACTTT
D: TRBD1
J: TRBJ1-6
V: TRBV19
size: .

CDR3: CASSTGPNEQFF
DNA: TGTGCCAGCAGCACGGGTCCGAATGAGCAGTTCTTC
D: .
J: TRBJ2-1
V: TRBV7-9
size: few

CDR3: CASSSYSLAGYSYEQYF
DNA: TGTGCCAGCAGCTCCTACTCACTAGCGGGATACTCCTACGAGCAGTACTTC
D: TRBD2
J: TRBJ2-7
V: TRBV7-8
size: .

CDR3: CASSLRQEAVGNTIYF
DNA: TGTGCCAGCAGCCTCCGACAGGAGGCGGTTGGAAACACCATATATTTT
D: .
J: TRBJ1-3
V: TRBV4-2
size: few

CDR3: CASSATSGANTGELFF
DNA: TGTGCCAGCAGCGCCACTAGCGGGGCGAACACCGGGGAGCTGTTTTTT
D: TRBD2
J: TRBJ2-2
V: TRBV7-9
size: .

CDR3: CASSPRLVISEQFF
DNA: TGTGCCAGCAGCCCGCGACTAGTGATCAGTGAGCAGTTCTTC
D: .
J: TRBJ2-1
V: TRBV7-2
size: many

CDR3: CSVDSGRDIQYF
DNA: TGCAGCGTTGATTCGGGGAGGGACATTCAGTACTTC
D: TRBD2
J: TRBJ2-4
V: TRBV29-1
size: few

CDR3: CASRGQGVRYTF
DNA: TGTGCCAGCAGGGGACAGGGGGTGCGCTACACCTTC
D: TRBD1
J: TRBJ1-2
V: TRBV12-3/TRBV12-4
size: .

CDR3: CSASRAGEISYEQYF
DNA: TGCAGTGCTAGTCGAGCGGGAGAGATCTCCTACGAGCAGTACTTC
D: TRBD2
J: TRBJ2-7
V: TRBV20-1
size: .

CDR3: CASSLSTGGGYTF
DNA: TGTGCCAGCAGCTTATCGACAGGGGGCGGCTACACCTTC
D: TRBD1
J: TRBJ1-2
V: TRBV7-3
size: many

CDR3: CASSSILTGMNTEAFF
DNA: TGTGCCAGCAGTTCTATCCTCACAGGTATGAACACTGAAGCTTTCTTT
D: .
J: TRBJ1-1
V: TRBV12-3/TRBV12-4
size: few

CDR3: CASSLRTINYGYTF
DNA: TGTGCCAGCAGCTTAAGGACGATTAACTATGGCTACACCTTC
D: .
J: TRBJ1-2
V: TRBV11-2
size: few

CDR3: CSVEGVVTGSGYTF
DNA: TGCAGCGTTGAAGGGGTGGTGACAGGGTCTGGCTACACCTTC
D: TRBD1
J: TRBJ1-2
V: TRBV29-1
size: .

CDR3: CASSQTALASGELFF
DNA: TGTGCCAGCAGCCAGACGGCTCTAGCAAGCGGGGAGCTGTTTTTT
D: .
J: TRBJ2-2
V: TRBV11-2
size: .

CDR3: CASSNTDSDEQYF
DNA: TGTGCCAGCAGCAATACGGATTCCGACGAGCAGTACTTC
D: .
J: TRBJ2-7
V: TRBV5-4
size: few

CDR3: CASTQRAGGFDEQFF
DNA: TGCGCCAGCACCCAACGGGCAGGGGGCTTCGATGAGCAGTTCTTC
D: TRBD1
J: TRBJ2-1
V: TRBV5-1
size: .

CDR3: CASTRSSGANVLTF
DNA: TGTGCCAGCACCCGGAGCTCTGGGGCCAACGTCCTGACTTTC
D: .
J: TRBJ2-6
V: TRBV12-3/TRBV12-4
size: many

CDR3: CASSYDYRTEYNEQFF
DNA: TGTGCCAGCAGTTACGATTATAGAACAGAATACAATGAGCAGTTCTTC
D: .
J: TRBJ2-1
V: TRBV6-5
size: .

CDR3: CASSPYEAVNTEAFF
DNA: TGTGCCAGCAGCCCCTATGAGGCCGTGAACACTGAAGCTTTCTTT
D: .
J: TRBJ1-1
V: TRBV7-6
size: many

CDR3: CASRLGRDRKFF
DNA: TGCGCCAGCAGATTGGGTCGCGACAGGAAGTTCTTC
D: .
J: TRBJ2-1
V: TRBV5-1
size: few

CDR3: CASSPRTGGYGYTF
DNA: TGTGCCAGCAGCCCGCGGACAGGAGGGTATGGCTACACCTTC
D: TRBD1
J: TRBJ1-2
V: TRBV7-4
size: many

CDR3: CATSRAGGFSPLHF
DNA: TGTGCCACCAGCAGAGCAGGGGGGTTCTCACCCCTCCACTTT
D: TRBD1
J: TRBJ1-6
V: TRBV15
size: .

CDR3: CASNVRDYGYNEQFF
DNA: TGTGCCAGCAACGTACGGGACTACGGCTACAATGAGCAGTTCTTC
D: TRBD2
J: TRBJ2-1
V: TRBV6-6
size: .

CDR3: CASSLSGISEAFF
DNA: TGCGCCAGCAGCCTCTCGGGTATTTCTGAAGCTTTCTTT
D: .
J: TRBJ1-1
V: TRBV5-1
size: .

CDR3: CASSLIAGRNTEAFF
DNA: TGTGCCAGCAGTTTGATCGCCGGTCGGAACACTGAAGCTTTCTTT
D: .
J: TRBJ1-1
V: TRBV28
size: .

CDR3: CASRASGRANEQFF
DNA: TGTGCCAGCCGGGCTAGCGGGAGGGCCAATGAGCAGTTCTTC
D: TRBD2
J: TRBJ2-1
V: TRBV6-2/TRBV6-3
size: .

CDR3: CASSVGGESADTQYF
DNA: TGTGCCAGCAGCGTAGGGGGAGAAAGCGCAGATACGCAGTATTTT
D: .
J: TRBJ2-3
V: TRBV9
size: .

CDR3: CASSVDKIAGDTYEQYF
DNA: TGTGCCAGCAGCGTTGACAAAATAGCGGGGGATACCTACGAGCAGTACTTC
D: TRBD2
J: TRBJ2-7
V: TRBV28
size: .

CDR3: CAWPDRPGKGEKLFF
DNA: TGTGCCTGGCCGGACAGACCCGGGAAAGGTGAAAAACTGTTTTTT
D: .
J: TRBJ1-4
V: TRBV30
size: .

CDR3: CSASGYVRGYTF
DNA: TGCAGTGCCTCCGGGTATGTCAGAGGCTACACCTTC
D: .
J: TRBJ1-2
V: TRBV20-1
size: .

CDR3: CASSTVRGLDQPQHF
DNA: TGTGCCAGTAGTACCGTGAGGGGTTTGGATCAGCCCCAGCATTTT
D: .
J: TRBJ1-5
V: TRBV19
size: few

CDR3: CSAIWPGSGGTEAFF
DNA: TGCAGTGCTATATGGCCGGGATCGGGCGGAACTGAAGCTTTCTTT
D: .
J: TRBJ1-1
V: TRBV20-1
size: .

CDR3: CASSSGLAGLQETQYF
DNA: TGTGCCAGCAGTTCCGGACTAGCGGGACTACAAGAGACCCAGTACTTC
D: TRBD2
J: TRBJ2-5
V: TRBV5-6
size: .

CDR3: CASSLEGSGTYNYGYTF
DNA: TGTGCCAGCAGCTTAGAGGGGTCGGGAACCTATAACTATGGCTACACCTTC
D: .
J: TRBJ1-2
V: TRBV7-9
size: .

CDR3: CASSFTSGRASYNEQFF
DNA: TGTGCCAGCAGCTTCACTAGCGGGAGGGCCTCCTACAATGAGCAGTTCTTC
D: TRBD2
J: TRBJ2-1
V: TRBV7-9
size: few

CDR3: CASSIIGYRENTGELFF
DNA: TGTGCCAGTAGTATCATCGGGTACAGGGAGAACACCGGGGAGCTGTTTTTT
D: .
J: TRBJ2-2
V: TRBV19
size: .

CDR3: CASSPTGGQETQYF
DNA: TGTGCCAGCAGTCCCACGGGGGGCCAAGAGACCCAGTACTTC
D: TRBD2
J: TRBJ2-5
V: TRBV6-1
size: few

CDR3: CASSLKQGWGYTF
DNA: TGTGCCAGCAGCTTGAAACAGGGATGGGGCTACACCTTC
D: .
J: TRBJ1-2
V: TRBV5-4
size: few

CDR3: CASRDGTSGNTIYF
DNA: TGTGCCAGCAGGGACGGTACTTCTGGAAACACCATATATTTT
D: .
J: TRBJ1-3
V: TRBV6-6
size: .

CDR3: CSLKRRGGQYNEQFF
DNA: TGCAGCCTAAAAAGACGGGGCGGGCAGTACAATGAGCAGTTCTTC
D: .
J: TRBJ2-1
V: TRBV29-1
size: .

CDR3: CSASAGTTNEQFF
DNA: TGCAGTGCTAGCGCCGGGACTACCAATGAGCAGTTCTTC
D: TRBD2
J: TRBJ2-1
V: TRBV20-1
size: .